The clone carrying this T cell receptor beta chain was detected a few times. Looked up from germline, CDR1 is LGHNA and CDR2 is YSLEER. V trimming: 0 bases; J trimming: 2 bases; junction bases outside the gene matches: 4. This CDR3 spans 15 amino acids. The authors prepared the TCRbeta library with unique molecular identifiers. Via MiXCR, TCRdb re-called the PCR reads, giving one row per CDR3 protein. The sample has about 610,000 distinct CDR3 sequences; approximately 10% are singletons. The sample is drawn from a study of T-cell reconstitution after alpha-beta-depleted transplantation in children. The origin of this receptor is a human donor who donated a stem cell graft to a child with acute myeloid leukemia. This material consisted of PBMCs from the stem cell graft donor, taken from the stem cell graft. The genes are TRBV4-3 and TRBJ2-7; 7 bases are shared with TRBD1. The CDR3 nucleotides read TGCGCCAGCAGCCAAGATCCAACAGGGGCCTACGAGCAGTACTTC. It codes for CASSQDPTGAYEQYF.